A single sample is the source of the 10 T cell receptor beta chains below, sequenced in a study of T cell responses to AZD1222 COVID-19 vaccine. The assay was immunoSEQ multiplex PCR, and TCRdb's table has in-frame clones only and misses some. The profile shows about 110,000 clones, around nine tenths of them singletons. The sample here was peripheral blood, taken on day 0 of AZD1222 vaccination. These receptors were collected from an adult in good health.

CDR3 amino acids: CASSEDLAGGPTGELFF. The CDR3 region has the DNA TGTGCCAGCAGTGAGGATCTGGCGGGGGGGCCCACCGGGGAGCTGTTTTTT. The chain couples TRBV2 to TRBJ2-2; 9 bases map to TRBD2. The germline CDR1 and CDR2 sequences are SNHLY and FYNNEI. The CDR3 runs to 17 residues. Losses at the gene ends were 3 bases for V and 4 bases for J; bases not matched to a gene: 9.

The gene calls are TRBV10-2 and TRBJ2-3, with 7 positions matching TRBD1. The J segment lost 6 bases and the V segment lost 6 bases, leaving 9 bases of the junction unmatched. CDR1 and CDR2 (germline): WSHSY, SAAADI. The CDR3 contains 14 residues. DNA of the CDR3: TGCGCCAGCAGGAGAGGGGGCGAAGCCGATACGCAGTATTTT. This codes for CASRRGGEADTQYF.

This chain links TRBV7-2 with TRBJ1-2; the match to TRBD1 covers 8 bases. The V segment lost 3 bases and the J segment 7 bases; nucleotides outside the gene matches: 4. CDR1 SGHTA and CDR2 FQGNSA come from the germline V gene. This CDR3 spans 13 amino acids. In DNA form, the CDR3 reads TGTGCCAGCAGCTTCCAGGGGGCTCTTGGCTACACCTTC. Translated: CASSFQGALGYTF.

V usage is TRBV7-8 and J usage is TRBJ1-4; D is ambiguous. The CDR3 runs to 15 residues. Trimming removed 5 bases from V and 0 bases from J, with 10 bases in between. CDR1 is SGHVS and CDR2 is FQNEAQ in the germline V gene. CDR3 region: CASSPRRPTNEKLFF. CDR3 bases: TGTGCCAGCAGCCCCCGACGGCCAACTAATGAAAAACTGTTTTTT.

This chain's CDR3 is CASSEGQAPFNEKLFF. CDR3 nucleotides: TGTGCCAGCAGTGAAGGGCAGGCACCATTTAATGAAAAACTGTTTTTT. The chain uses TRBV2 and TRBJ1-4; D remains ambiguous. Trimming took off 1 base at V and 4 bases at J, with 13 bases between the two ends. CDR3 length: 16 residues. Germline CDR1 reads SNHLY; CDR2 reads FYNNEI.

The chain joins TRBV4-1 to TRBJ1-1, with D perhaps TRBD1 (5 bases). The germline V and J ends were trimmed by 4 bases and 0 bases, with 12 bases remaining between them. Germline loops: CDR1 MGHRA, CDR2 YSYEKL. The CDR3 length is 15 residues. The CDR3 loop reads CASSLGLGVNTEAFF. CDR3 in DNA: TGCGCCAGCAGCCTAGGTTTAGGGGTGAACACTGAAGCTTTCTTT.

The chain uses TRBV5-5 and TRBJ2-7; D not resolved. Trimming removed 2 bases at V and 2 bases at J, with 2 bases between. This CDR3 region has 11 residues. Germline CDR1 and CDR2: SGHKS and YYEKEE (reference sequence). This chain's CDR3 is CASSLTYEQYF. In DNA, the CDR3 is TGTGCCAGCAGCTTAACCTACGAGCAGTACTTC. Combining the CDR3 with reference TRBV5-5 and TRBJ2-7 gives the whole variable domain DAGVTQSPTHLIKTRGQQVTLRCSPISGHKSVSWYQQVLGQGPQFIFQYYEKEERGRGNFPDRFSARQFPNYSSELNVNALLLGDSALYLCASSLTYEQYFGPGTRLTVT.

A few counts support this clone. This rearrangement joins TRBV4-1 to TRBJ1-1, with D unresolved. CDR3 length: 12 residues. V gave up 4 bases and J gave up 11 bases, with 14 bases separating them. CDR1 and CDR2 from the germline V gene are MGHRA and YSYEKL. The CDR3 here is CASSLPGAGAFF. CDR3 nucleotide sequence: TGCGCCAGCAGCCTCCCTGGAGCGGGGGCTTTCTTT.

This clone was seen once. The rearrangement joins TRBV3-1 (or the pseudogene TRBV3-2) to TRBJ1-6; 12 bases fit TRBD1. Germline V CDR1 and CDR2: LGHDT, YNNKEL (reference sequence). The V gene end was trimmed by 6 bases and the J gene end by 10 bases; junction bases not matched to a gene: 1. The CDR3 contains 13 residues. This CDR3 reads CASRGTGGSPLHF. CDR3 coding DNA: TGTGCCAGCAGAGGGACAGGGGGCTCACCCCTCCACTTT.

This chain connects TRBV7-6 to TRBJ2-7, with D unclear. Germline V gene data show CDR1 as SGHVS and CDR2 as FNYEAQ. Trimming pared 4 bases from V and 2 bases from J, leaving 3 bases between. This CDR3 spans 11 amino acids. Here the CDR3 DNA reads TGTGCCAGCAGCTCGACCTACGAGCAGTACTTC. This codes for CASSSTYEQYF.